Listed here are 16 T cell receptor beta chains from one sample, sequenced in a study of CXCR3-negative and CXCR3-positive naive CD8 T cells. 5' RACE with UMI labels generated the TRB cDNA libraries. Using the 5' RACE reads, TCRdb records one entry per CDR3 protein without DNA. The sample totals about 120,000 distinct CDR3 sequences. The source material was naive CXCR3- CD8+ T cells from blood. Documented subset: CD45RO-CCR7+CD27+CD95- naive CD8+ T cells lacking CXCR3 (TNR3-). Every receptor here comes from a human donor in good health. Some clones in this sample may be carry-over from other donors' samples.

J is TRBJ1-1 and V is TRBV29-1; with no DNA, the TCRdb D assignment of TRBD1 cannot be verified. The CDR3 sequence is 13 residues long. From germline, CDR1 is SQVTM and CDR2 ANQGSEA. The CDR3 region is CSVTQGANTEAFF.

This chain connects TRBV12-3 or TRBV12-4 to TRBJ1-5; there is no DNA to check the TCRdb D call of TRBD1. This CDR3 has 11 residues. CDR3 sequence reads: CASSGGQPQHF.

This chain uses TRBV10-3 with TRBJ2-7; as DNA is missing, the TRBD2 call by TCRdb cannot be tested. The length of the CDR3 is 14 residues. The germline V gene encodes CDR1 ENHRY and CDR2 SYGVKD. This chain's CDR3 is CAISESGPSYEQYF.

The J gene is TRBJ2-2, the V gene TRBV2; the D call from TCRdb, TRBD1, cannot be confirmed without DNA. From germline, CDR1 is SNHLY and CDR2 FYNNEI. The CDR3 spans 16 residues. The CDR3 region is CASRRQGAVETGELFF.

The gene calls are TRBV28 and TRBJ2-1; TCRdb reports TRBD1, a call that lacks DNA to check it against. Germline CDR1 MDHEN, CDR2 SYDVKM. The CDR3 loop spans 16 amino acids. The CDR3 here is CASSLSLRDPYNEQFF.

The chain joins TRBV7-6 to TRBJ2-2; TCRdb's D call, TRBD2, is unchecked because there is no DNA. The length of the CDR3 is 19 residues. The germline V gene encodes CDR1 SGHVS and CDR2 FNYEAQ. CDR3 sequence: CASSPLSAGGPPNTGELFF.

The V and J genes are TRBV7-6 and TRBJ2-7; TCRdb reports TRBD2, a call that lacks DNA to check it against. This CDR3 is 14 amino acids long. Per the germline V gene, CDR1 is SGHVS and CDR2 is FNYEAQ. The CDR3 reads CASSPASTTYEQYF.

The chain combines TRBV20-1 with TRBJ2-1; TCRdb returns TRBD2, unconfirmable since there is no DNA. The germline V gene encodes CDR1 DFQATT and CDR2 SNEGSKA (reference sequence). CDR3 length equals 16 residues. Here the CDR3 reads CSARPATSAVYNEQFF.

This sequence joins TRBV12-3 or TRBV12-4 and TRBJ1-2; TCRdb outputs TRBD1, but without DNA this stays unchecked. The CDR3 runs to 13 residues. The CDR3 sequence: CASSSWGGAGYTF.

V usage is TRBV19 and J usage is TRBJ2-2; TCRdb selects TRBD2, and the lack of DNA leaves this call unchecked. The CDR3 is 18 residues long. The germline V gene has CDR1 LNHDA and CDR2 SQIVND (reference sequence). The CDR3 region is CASRTGGTSGKNTGELFF.

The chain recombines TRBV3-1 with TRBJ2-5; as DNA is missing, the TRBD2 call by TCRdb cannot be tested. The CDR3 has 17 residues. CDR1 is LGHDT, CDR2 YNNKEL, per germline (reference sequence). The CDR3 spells CASSQRELAGRQETQYF.

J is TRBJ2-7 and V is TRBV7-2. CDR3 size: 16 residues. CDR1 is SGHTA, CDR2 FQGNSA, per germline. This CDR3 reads CASSLEDMRMGYEQYF.

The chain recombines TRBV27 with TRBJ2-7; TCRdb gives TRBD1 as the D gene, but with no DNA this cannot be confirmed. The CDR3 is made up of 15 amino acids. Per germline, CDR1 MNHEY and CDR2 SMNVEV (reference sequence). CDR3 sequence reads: CASSLLGAGSYEQYF.

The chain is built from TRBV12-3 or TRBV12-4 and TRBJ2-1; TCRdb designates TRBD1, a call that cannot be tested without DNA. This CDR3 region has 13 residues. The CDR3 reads CAIRRDTDNEQFF.

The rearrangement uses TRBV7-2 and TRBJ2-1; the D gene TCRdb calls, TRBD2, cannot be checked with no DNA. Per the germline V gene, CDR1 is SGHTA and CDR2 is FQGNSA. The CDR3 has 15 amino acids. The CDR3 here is CASSQIAGGYNEQFF.

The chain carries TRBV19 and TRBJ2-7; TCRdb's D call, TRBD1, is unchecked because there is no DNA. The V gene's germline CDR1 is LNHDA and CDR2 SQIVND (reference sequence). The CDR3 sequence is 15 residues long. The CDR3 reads CASSIGQGFLYEQYF.